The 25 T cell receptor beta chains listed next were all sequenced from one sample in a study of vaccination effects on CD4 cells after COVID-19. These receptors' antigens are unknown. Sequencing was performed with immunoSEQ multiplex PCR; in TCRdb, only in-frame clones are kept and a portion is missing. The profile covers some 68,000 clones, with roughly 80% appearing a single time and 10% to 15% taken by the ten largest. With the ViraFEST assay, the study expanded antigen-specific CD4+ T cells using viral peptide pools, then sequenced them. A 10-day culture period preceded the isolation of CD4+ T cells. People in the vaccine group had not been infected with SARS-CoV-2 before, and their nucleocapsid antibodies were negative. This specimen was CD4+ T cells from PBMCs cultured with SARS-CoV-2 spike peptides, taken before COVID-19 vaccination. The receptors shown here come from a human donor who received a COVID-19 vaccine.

The CDR3 is CASSLRGSHTEAFF. The CDR3 DNA reads TGTGCCAGCAGTTTGCGGGGATCGCACACTGAAGCTTTCTTT. The V gene is TRBV27, the J gene TRBJ1-1; no clear D. The length of the CDR3 is 14 residues. V lost 3 bases, J lost 3 bases, and 11 bases lay in between. The germline CDR1 and CDR2 sequences are MNHEY and SMNVEV (reference sequence).

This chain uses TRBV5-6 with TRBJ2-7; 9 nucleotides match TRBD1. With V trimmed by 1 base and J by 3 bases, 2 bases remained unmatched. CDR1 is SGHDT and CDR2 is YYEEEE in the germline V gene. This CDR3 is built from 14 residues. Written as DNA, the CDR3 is TGTGCCAGCAGCTTGACAGGGGGCCTCTACGAGCAGTACGTC. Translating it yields CASSLTGGLYEQYV.

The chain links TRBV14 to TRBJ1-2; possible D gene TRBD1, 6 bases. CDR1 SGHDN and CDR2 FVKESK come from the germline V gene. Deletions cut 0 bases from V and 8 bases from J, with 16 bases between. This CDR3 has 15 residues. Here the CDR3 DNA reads TGTGCCAGCAGCCAAGACTGGGGGCCCGGGGAGGGCTACACCTTC. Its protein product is CASSQDWGPGEGYTF. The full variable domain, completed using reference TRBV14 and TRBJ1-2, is EAGVTQFPSHSVIEKGQTVTLRCDPISGHDNLYWYRRVMGKEIKFLLHFVKESKQDESGMPNNRFLAERTGGTYSTLKVQPAELEDSGVYFCASSQDWGPGEGYTFGSGTRLTVV.

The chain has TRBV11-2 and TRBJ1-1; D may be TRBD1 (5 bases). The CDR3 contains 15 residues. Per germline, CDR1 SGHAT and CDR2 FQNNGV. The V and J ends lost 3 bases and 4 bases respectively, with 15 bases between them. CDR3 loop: CASSLSGRVVTEAFF. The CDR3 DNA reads TGTGCCAGCAGCTTGTCTGGCAGGGTGGTCACTGAAGCTTTCTTT.

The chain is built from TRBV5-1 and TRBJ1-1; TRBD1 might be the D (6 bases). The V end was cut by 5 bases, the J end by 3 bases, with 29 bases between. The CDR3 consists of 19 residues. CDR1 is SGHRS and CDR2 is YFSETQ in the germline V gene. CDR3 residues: CASSFSDPGHLSWDTEAFF. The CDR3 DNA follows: TGCGCCAGCAGTTTTTCGGACCCGGGACACCTAAGTTGGGACACTGAAGCTTTCTTT. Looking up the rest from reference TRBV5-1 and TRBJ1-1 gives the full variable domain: KAGVTQTPRYLIKTRGQQVTLSCSPISGHRSVSWYQQTPGQGLQFLFEYFSETQRNKGNFPGRFSGRQFSNSRSEMNVSTLELGDSALYLCASSFSDPGHLSWDTEAFFGQGTRLTVV.

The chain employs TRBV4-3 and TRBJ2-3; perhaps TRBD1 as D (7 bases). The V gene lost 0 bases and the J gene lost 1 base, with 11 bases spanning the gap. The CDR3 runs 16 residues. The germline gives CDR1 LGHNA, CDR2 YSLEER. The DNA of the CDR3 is TGCGCCAGCAGCCAAGATTTCAGGGGGGGCACAGATACGCAGTATTTT. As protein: CASSQDFRGGTDTQYF.

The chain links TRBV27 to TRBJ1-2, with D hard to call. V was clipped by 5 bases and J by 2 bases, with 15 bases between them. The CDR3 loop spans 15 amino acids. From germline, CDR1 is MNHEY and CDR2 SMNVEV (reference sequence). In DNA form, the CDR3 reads TGTGCCAGCAGTCCCCACCCAATCAAAAACTATGGCTACACCTTC. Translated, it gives CASSPHPIKNYGYTF.

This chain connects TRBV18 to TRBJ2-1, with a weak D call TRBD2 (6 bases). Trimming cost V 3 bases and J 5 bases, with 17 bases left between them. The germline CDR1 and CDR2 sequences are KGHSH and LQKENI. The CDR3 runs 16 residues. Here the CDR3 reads CASSPGGPLLNNEQFF. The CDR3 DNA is TGTGCCAGCTCACCGGGGGGTCCGCTTTTAAACAATGAGCAGTTCTTC. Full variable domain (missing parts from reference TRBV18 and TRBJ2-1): NAGVMQNPRHLVRRRGQEARLRCSPMKGHSHVYWYRQLPEEGLKFMVYLQKENIIDESGMPKERFSAEFPKEGPSILRIQQVVRGDSAAYFCASSPGGPLLNNEQFFGPGTRLTVL.

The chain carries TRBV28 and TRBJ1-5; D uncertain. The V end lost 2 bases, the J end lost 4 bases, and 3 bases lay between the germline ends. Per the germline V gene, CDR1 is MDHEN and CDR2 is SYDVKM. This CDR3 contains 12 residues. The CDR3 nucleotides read TGTGCCAGCAGTTTAGTTAATCAGCCCCAGCATTTT. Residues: CASSLVNQPQHF.

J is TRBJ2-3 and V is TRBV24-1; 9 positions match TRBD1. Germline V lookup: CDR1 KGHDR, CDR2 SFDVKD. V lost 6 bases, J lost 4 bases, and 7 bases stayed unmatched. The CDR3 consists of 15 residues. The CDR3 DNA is TGTGCCACCAGTACGGAGCGACAGGGGGCAGATACGCAGTATTTT. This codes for CATSTERQGADTQYF.

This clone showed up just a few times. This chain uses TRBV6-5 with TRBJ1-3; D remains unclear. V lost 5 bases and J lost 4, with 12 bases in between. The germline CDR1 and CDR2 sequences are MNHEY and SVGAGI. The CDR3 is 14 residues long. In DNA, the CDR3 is TGTGCCAGCAGTCCCGACAAGGGAGGAAACACCATATATTTT. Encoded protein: CASSPDKGGNTIYF.

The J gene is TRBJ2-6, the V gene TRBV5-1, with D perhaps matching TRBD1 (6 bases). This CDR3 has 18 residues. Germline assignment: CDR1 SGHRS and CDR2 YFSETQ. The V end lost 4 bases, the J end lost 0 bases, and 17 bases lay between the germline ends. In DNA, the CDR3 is TGCGCCAGCAGCCGGGATGACAGGCTGTTCTCTGGGGCCAACGTCCTGACTTTC. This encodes CASSRDDRLFSGANVLTF.

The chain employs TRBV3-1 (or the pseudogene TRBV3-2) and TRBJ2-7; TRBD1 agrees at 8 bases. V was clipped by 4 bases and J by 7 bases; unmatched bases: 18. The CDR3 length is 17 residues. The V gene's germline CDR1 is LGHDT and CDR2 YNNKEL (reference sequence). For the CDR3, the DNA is TGTGCCAGCAGCCTTGGACAGGGCTTGTCTCTTCAGGGGGAGCAGTACGTC. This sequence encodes CASSLGQGLSLQGEQYV.

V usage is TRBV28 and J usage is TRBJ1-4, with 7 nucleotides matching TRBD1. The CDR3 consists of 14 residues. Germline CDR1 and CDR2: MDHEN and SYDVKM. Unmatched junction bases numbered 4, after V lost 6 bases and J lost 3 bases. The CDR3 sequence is CASRPGGPNEKLFF. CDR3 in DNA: TGTGCCAGCAGACCAGGGGGGCCTAATGAAAAACTGTTTTTT.

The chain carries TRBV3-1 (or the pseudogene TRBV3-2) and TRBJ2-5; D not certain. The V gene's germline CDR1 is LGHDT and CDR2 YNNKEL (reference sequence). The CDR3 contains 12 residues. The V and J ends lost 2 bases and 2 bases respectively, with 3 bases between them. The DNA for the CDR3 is TGTGCCAGCAGCCAAAGGCAAGAGACCCAGTACTTC. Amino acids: CASSQRQETQYF.

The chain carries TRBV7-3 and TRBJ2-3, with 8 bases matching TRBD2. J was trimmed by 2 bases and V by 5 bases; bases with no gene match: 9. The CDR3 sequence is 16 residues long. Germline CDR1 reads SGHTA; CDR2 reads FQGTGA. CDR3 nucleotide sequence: TGTGCCAGCAGCCCCGGGACTAGGGGAATCACAGATACGCAGTATTTT. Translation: CASSPGTRGITDTQYF.

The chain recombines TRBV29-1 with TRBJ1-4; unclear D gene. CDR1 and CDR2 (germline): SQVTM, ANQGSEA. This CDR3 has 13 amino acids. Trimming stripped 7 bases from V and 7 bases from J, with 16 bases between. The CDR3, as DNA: TGCAGCGCATTCGCTCTAACCTCTGAAAAACTGTTTTTT. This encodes CSAFALTSEKLFF.

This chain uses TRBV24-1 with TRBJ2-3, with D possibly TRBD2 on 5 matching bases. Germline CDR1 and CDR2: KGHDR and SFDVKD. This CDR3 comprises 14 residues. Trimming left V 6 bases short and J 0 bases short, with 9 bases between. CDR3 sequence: CATSTGMSTDTQYF. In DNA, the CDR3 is TGTGCCACCAGTACGGGGATGAGCACAGATACGCAGTATTTT.

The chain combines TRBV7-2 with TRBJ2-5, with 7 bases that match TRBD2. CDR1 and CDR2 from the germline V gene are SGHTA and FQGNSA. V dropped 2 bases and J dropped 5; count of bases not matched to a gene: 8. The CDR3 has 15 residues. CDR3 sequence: CASSLLGGLGETQYF. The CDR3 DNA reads TGTGCCAGCAGCTTATTGGGGGGGTTAGGGGAGACCCAGTACTTC.

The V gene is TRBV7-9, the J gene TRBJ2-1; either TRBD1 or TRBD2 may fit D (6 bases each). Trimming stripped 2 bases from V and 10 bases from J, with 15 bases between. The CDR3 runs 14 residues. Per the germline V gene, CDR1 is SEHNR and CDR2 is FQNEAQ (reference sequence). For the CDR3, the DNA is TGTGCCAGCAGCTTAACGGGGGCGACGTCAGAGCAGTTCTTC. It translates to CASSLTGATSEQFF.

The CDR3 sequence: CASSSQRSYEQYV. The CDR3 DNA reads as TGTGCCAGCAGCTCGCAGCGGTCTTACGAGCAGTACGTC. This chain joins TRBV7-2 and TRBJ2-7; D is perhaps TRBD2 (5 bases). The CDR3 contains 13 residues. Germline CDR1 reads SGHTA; CDR2 reads FQGNSA. The V end lost 4 bases, the J end lost 4 bases, and 11 bases lay between the germline ends.

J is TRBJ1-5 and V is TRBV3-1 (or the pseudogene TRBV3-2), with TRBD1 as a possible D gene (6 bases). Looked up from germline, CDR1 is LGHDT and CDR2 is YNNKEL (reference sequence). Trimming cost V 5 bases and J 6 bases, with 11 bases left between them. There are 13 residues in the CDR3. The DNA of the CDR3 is TGTGCCAGCAGCTCAGGGGACCTTCAGCCCCAGCATTTT. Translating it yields CASSSGDLQPQHF.

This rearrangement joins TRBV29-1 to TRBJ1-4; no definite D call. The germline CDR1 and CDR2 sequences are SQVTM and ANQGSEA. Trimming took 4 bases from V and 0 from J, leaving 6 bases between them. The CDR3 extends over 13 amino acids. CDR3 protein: CSVGEPTNEKLFF. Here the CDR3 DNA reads TGCAGCGTTGGGGAACCAACTAATGAAAAACTGTTTTTT. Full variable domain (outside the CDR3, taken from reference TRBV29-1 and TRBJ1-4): SAVISQKPSRDICQRGTSLTIQCQVDSQVTMMFWYRQQPGQSLTLIATANQGSEATYESGFVIDKFPISRPNLTFSTLTVSNMSPEDSSIYLCSVGEPTNEKLFFGSGTQLSVL.

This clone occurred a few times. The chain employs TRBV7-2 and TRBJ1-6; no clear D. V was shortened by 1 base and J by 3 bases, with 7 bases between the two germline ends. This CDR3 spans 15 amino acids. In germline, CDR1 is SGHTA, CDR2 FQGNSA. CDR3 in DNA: TGTGCCAGCAGCTTAGGAGGGATCTATAATTCACCCCTCCACTTT. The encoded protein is CASSLGGIYNSPLHF.

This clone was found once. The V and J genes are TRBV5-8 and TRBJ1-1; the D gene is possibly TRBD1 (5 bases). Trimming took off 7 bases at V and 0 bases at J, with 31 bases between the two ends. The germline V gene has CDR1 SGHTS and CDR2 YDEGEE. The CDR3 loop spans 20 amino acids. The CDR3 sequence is CASPQPPGPPMIPMNTEAFF. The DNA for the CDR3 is TGTGCCAGCCCACAACCGCCGGGGCCACCTATGATACCTATGAACACTGAAGCTTTCTTT.